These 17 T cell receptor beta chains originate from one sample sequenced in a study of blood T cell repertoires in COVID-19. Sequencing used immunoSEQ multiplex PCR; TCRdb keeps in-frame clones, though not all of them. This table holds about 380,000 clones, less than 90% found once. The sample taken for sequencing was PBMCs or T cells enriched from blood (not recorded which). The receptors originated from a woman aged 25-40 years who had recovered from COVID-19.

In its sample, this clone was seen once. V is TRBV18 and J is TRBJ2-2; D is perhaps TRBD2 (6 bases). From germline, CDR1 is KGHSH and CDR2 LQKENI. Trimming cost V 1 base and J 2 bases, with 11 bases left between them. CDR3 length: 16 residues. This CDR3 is CASSPLEGINTGELFF. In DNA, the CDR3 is TGTGCCAGCTCACCACTGGAGGGGATCAACACCGGGGAGCTGTTTTTT.

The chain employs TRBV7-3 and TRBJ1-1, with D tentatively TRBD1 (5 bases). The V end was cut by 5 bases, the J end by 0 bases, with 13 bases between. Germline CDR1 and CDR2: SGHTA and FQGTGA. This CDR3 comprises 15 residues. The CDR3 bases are TGTGCCAGCAGCAACCAGGGTTTCTTGAACACTGAAGCTTTCTTT. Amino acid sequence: CASSNQGFLNTEAFF.

The CDR3 sequence is CASSSLGGVGAQYF. CDR3 DNA sequence: TGTGCCAGCAGCTCCCTGGGGGGGGTTGGGGCCCAGTACTTC. This rearrangement joins TRBV7-2 to TRBJ2-5; 7 bases map to TRBD2. The CDR3 is made up of 14 amino acids. Germline CDR1 is SGHTA and CDR2 is FQGNSA. The ends lost 4 bases at V and 9 bases at J; junction bases unmatched: 11.

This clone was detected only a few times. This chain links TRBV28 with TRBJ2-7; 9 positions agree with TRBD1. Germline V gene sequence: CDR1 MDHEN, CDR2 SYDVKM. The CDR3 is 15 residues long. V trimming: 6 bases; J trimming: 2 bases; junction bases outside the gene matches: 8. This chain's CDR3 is CASSPSWTGAYEQYF. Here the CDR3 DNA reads TGTGCCAGCAGCCCTAGCTGGACAGGGGCCTACGAGCAGTACTTC.

CDR3 in amino acids: CASSSGVRYEQYF. The CDR3 DNA reads as TGTGCCAGCAGCTCCGGGGTGCGCTACGAGCAGTACTTC. The chain employs TRBV12-3 or TRBV12-4 and TRBJ2-7; tentatively, D is TRBD2 (5 bases). V lost 6 bases and J 3 bases, leaving 12 bases between the germline ends. The CDR3 loop spans 13 amino acids.

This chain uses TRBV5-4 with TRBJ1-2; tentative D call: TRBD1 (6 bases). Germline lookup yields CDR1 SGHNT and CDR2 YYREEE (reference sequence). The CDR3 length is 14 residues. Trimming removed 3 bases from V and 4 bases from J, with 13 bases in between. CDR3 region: CASSSPGQTYGYTF. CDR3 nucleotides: TGTGCCAGCAGCTCCCCGGGACAAACCTATGGCTACACCTTC.

CDR3 nucleotides: TGTGCCAGCAGCACGCCGGGACTGAGCACAGATACGCAGTATTTT. Its protein is CASSTPGLSTDTQYF. The rearrangement uses TRBV27 and TRBJ2-3; a possible D gene is TRBD2 (6 bases). The germline V gene encodes CDR1 MNHEY and CDR2 SMNVEV (reference sequence). The CDR3 extends over 15 amino acids. V shed 6 bases and J shed 0 bases, with 13 bases lying between them.

CDR3 sequence reads: CASSGSGGVVTQYF. CDR3 in DNA: TGTGCCAGCAGCGGTAGCGGGGGGGTAGTTACGCAGTATTTT. The V and J genes are TRBV9 and TRBJ2-3; 11 bases fit TRBD2. The germline V gene has CDR1 SGDLS and CDR2 YYNGEE. The ends lost 3 bases at V and 8 bases at J; junction bases unmatched: 5. This CDR3 is 14 amino acids long. The whole variable domain, filled in from reference TRBV9 and TRBJ2-3, reads DSGVTQTPKHLITATGQRVTLRCSPRSGDLSVYWYQQSLDQGLQFLIQYYNGEERAKGNILERFSAQQFPDLHSELNLSSLELGDSALYFCASSGSGGVVTQYFGPGTRLTVL.

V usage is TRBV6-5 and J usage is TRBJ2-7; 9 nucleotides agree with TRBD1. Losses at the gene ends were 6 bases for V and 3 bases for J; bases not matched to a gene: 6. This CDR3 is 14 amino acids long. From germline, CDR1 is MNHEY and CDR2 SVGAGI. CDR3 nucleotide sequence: TGTGCCAGCAGGACGGGACAGGGAGGCTACGAGCAGTACTTC. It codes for CASRTGQGGYEQYF.

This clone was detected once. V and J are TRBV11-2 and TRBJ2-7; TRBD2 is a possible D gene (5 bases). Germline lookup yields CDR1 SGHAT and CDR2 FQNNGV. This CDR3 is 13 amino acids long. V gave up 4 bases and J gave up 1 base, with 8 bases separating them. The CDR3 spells CASSSGSSYEQYF. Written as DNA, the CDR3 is TGTGCCAGCAGCTCGGGGTCTTCCTACGAGCAGTACTTC.

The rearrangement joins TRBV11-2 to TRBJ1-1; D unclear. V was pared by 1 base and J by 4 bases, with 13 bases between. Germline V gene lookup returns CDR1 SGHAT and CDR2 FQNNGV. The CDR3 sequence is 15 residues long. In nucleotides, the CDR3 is TGTGCCAGCAGCTTAGGTCGATCTGGGCCCACTGAAGCTTTCTTT. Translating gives CASSLGRSGPTEAFF.

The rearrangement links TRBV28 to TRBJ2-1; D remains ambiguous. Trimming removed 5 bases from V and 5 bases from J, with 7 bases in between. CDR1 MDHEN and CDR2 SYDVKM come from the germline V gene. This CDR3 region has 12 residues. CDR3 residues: CASSHRDNEQFF. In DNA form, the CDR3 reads TGTGCCAGCAGTCACCGGGACAATGAGCAGTTCTTC.

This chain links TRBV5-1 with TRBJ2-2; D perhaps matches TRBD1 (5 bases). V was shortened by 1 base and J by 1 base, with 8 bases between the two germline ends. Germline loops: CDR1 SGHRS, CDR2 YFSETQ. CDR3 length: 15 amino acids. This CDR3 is CASSLSGQNTGELFF. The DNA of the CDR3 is TGCGCCAGCAGCTTGTCAGGACAGAACACCGGGGAGCTGTTTTTT. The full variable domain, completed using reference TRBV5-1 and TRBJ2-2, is KAGVTQTPRYLIKTRGQQVTLSCSPISGHRSVSWYQQTPGQGLQFLFEYFSETQRNKGNFPGRFSGRQFSNSRSEMNVSTLELGDSALYLCASSLSGQNTGELFFGEGSRLTVL.

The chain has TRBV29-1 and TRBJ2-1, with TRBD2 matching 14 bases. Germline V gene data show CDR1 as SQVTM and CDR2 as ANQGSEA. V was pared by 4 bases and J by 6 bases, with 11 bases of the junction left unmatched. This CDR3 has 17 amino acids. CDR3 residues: CSVVGLAGGSVSNEQFF. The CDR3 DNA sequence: TGCAGCGTTGTAGGACTAGCGGGAGGATCCGTCTCCAATGAGCAGTTCTTC.

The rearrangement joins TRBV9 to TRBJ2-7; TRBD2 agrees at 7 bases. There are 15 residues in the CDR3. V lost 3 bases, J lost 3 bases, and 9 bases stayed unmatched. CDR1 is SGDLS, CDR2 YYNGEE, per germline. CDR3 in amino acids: CASSAGSGGSYEQYF. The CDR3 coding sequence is TGTGCCAGCAGCGCCGGATCTGGCGGGAGCTACGAGCAGTACTTC.

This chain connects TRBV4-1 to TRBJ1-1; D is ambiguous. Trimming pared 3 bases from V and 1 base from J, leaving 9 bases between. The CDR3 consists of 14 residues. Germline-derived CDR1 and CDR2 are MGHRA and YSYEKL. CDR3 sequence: CASSHQTSNTEAFF. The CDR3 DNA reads TGCGCCAGCAGCCACCAGACTTCGAACACTGAAGCTTTCTTT.

DNA of the CDR3: TGTGCCAGCAGTTCCTACGACAGACCCTACGAGCAGTACTTC. Translation gives CASSSYDRPYEQYF. The gene calls are TRBV27 and TRBJ2-7, with TRBD1 as a possible D gene (5 bases). The germline gives CDR1 MNHEY, CDR2 SMNVEV (reference sequence). CDR3 size: 14 residues. Trimming took 4 bases from V and 2 from J, leaving 12 bases between them.